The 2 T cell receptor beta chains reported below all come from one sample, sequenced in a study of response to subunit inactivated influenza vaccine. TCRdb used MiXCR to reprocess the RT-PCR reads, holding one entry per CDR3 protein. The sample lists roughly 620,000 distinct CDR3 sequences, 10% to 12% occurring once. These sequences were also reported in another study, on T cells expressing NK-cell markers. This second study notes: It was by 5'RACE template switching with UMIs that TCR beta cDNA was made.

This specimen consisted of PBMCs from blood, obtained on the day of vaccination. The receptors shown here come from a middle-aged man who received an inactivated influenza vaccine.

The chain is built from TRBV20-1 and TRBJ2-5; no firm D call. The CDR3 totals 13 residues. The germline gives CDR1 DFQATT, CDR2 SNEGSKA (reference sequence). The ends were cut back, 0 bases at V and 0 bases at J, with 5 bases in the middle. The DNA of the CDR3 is TGCAGTGCTAGAGACGTCTACCAAGAGACCCAGTACTTC. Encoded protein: CSARDVYQETQYF.

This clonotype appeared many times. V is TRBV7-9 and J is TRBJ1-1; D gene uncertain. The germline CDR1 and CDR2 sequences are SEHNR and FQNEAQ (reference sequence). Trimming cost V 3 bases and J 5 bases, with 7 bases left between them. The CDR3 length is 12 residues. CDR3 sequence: CASSFEGTEAFF. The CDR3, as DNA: TGTGCCAGCAGCTTCGAGGGAACTGAAGCTTTCTTT.